The text below deals with one T cell receptor beta chain. This entry comes from a study of blood T cell repertoires in COVID-19. The CDR3 consists of 15 residues. V lost 4 bases to trimming and J lost 10 bases; unmatched junction nucleotides: 10. Germline V gene data show CDR1 as MDHEN and CDR2 as SYDVKM. The assay was immunoSEQ multiplex PCR, and TCRdb's table has in-frame clones only and misses some. The sample has 100,000 or so clones; about 89% are singletons. This receptor was taken from a woman aged 25 to 39 with acute or convalescent COVID-19. The rearrangement links TRBV28 to TRBJ1-6, with 7 bases identical to TRBD1. Sequencing was carried out using peripheral blood. In DNA, the CDR3 is TGTGCCAGCAGTTCAGATCAGGGGGTCGGATCACCCCTCCACTTT. Protein: CASSSDQGVGSPLHF.